A selection of T cell receptor beta chains follows, all from one sample in a study of T cell responses to AZD1222 COVID-19 vaccine. TCRdb keeps only in-frame clones here, not all; method: immunoSEQ multiplex PCR. The sample lists about 87,000 clones, 88% occurring once. This specimen was peripheral blood, taken on day 0 of AZD1222 vaccination. The receptors originated from an adult in good health. The CDR3 runs from the conserved cysteine through the conserved F or W.

TRBV7-2	TRBJ1-2	CASSLAVSGVYGYTF
TRBV10-1	TRBJ1-1	CASSEPGTEHEAFF
TRBV3-1/TRBV3-2	TRBJ2-7	CASSQRLAGGLYEQYF
TRBV30	TRBJ2-7	CAWSLRGTGDEQYF
TRBV20-1	TRBJ2-1	CSASRQLAGKDEQFF
TRBV14	TRBJ1-2	CASSQGRFQGGYTF
TRBV18	TRBJ1-5	CASSMNSGGNHQPQHF
TRBV2	TRBJ2-7	CASMWLPVNYEQYF
TRBV11-1	TRBJ2-7	CASSFIAGGHYEQYF
TRBV15	TRBJ2-7	CATSRELGQGAYEQYF
TRBV10-3	TRBJ2-3	CAISEGPPGSPDTQYF
TRBV5-1	TRBJ2-2	CASSFGQGNTGELFF
TRBV5-4	TRBJ1-2	CASTRTGVPYGYTF
TRBV5-5	TRBJ2-7	CASRPLASTYEQYF
TRBV5-8	TRBJ2-3	CASSFGTSGTDTQYF
TRBV6-4	TRBJ2-3	CASSDSAESTDTQYF
TRBV18	TRBJ2-3	CASSLRQGVYTDTQYF
TRBV6-5	TRBJ2-5	CASRWGETQYF
TRBV2	TRBJ1-2	CASSNLPGRRRGYTF
TRBV30	TRBJ1-3	CAWTDNPSGNTIYF
TRBV4-2	TRBJ2-7	CASSKREDVPEQYF
TRBV11-3	TRBJ2-7	CASSQAGGSYEQYF
TRBV12-3/TRBV12-4	TRBJ1-1	CASSPSTGVEAFF
TRBV5-1	TRBJ2-1	CASSWQGVDEREPDEQFF
TRBV11-3	TRBJ1-1	CASSLDGTGDTEAFF
TRBV28	TRBJ2-7	CASSSGLFNYEQYF
TRBV19	TRBJ1-5	CASSGLRDTGFIRNQPQHF
TRBV6-1	TRBJ1-1	CASSEVQREAFF
TRBV7-3	TRBJ2-7	CASSTLAGESEQYF
TRBV9	TRBJ2-5	CASSEGLALAETQYF
TRBV28	TRBJ2-7	CASRSPSGRPPFEQYF
TRBV27	TRBJ2-7	CASSFLQGRNEQYF
TRBV10-3	TRBJ2-2	CAIKQGVNTGELFF
TRBV10-1	TRBJ2-3	CASSESRQPLATDTQYF
TRBV7-9	TRBJ2-7	CASRGGISGDEQYF
TRBV2	TRBJ1-2	CASSQTVYGYTF
TRBV30	TRBJ1-5	CAWSGRGKSNQPQHF
TRBV7-6	TRBJ2-7	CASSWRPGQGYEQYF
TRBV12-5	TRBJ2-1	CASGLELAEQFF
TRBV11-2	TRBJ1-3	CASSSDRLAWGNTIYF
TRBV27	TRBJ2-2	CASRTRPHSGELFF
TRBV24-1	TRBJ1-2	CATSDGGVAGYGYTF
TRBV5-6	TRBJ1-4	CASSLGTVNEKLFF
TRBV27	TRBJ1-1	CASSPGDRLNTEAFF
TRBV6-2/TRBV6-3	TRBJ1-1	CASSYSKVMNTEAFF
TRBV2	TRBJ1-1	CASSPGVGDTEAFF
TRBV3-1/TRBV3-2	TRBJ1-1	CASSPGQLLRTEAFF
TRBV6-2/TRBV6-3	TRBJ1-1	CASSWDITRNTEAFF
TRBV30	TRBJ2-7	CASRLGGEQYF
TRBV7-9	TRBJ2-7	CASSLLDRGTGEQYF
TRBV28	TRBJ2-5	CASNSRRHRVKETQYF
TRBV2	TRBJ1-1	CASSEEGINTEAFF
TRBV7-9	TRBJ2-2	CASSLPGQGNTGELFF
TRBV7-2	TRBJ1-5	CASSVGRGGNQPQHF